This T cell receptor beta chain was recorded in a study of untreated major depressive disorder. Trimming took 7 bases from V and 4 from J, leaving 13 bases between them. Germline V gene data show CDR1 as WSHSY and CDR2 as SAAADI. This CDR3 has 13 residues. TCRdb's copy holds only in-frame clones and misses some; the assay was immunoSEQ multiplex PCR. The table shows over 20,000 clones, with over 80% occurring only once. The sequence derives from a young man in good health. This chain links TRBV10-2 with TRBJ1-1; maybe TRBD1 (6 bases). Specimen: CD4+ T cells from PBMCs. CDR3 residues: CASNSGDITEAFF. The CDR3 DNA sequence: TGCGCCAGCAACTCCGGGGACATCACTGAAGCTTTCTTT.